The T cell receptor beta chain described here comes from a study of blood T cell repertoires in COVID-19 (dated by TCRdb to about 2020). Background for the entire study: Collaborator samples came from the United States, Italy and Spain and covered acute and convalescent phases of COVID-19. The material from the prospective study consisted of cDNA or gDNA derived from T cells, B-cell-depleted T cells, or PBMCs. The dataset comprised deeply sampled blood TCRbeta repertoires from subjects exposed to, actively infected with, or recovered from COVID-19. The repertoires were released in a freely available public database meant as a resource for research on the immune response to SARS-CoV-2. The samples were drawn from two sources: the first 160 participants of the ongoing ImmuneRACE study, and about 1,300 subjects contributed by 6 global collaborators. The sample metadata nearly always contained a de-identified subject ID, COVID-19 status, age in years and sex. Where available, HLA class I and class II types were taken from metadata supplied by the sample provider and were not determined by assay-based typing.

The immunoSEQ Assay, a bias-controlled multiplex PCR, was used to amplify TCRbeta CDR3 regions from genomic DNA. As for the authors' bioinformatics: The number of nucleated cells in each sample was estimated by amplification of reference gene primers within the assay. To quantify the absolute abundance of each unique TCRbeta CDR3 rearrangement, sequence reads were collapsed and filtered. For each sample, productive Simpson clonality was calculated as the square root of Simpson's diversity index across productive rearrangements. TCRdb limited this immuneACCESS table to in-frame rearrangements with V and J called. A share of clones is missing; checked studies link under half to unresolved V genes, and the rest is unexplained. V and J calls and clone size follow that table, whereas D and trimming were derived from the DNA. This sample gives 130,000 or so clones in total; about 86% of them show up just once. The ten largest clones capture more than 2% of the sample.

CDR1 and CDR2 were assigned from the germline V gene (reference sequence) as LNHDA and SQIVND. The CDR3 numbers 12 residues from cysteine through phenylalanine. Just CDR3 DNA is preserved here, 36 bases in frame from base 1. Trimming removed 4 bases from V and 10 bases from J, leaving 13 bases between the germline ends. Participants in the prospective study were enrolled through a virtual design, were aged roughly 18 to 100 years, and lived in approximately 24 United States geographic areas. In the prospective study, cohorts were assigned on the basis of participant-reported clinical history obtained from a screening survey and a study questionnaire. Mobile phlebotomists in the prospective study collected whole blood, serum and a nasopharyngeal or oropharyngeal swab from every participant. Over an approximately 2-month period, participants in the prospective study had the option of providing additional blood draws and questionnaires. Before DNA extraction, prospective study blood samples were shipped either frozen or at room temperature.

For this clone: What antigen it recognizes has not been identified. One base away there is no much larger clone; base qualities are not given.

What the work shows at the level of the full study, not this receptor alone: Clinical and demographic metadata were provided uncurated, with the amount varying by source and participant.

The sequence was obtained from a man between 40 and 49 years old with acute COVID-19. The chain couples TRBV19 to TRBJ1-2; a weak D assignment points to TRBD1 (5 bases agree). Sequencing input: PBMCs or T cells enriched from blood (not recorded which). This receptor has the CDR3 CASSTRDSHYTF. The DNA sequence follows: TGTGCCAGTAGTACTAGAGACAGTCACTACACCTTC.